The 16 T cell receptor beta chains below come from one sample, sequenced in a study of radiotherapy plus CTLA-4 blockade in lung cancer. The table came from immunoSEQ multiplex PCR; TCRdb's copy has only in-frame clones and leaves some out. The table lists tens of thousands of clones, roughly 70% of them singletons. The source material was peripheral blood, sampled from a patient treated with radiotherapy plus ipilimumab. The source is a human donor with non-small cell lung cancer that progressed on radiotherapy plus ipilimumab.

The V gene is TRBV6-5, the J gene TRBJ2-7; D not resolved. Per germline, CDR1 MNHEY and CDR2 SVGAGI. Trimming took off 5 bases at V and 4 bases at J, with 6 bases between the two ends. CDR3 length: 11 amino acids. The CDR3 sequence: CASSPRYEQYF. In nucleotides, the CDR3 is TGTGCCAGCAGTCCGAGGTACGAGCAGTACTTC.

The chain combines TRBV2 with TRBJ1-2, with 11 bases identical to TRBD1. After removal of 5 bases from V and 7 bases from J, the junction contained 6 bases not matched to a gene. The CDR3 contains 14 residues. Germline values: CDR1 SNHLY, CDR2 FYNNEI. The CDR3 DNA reads TGTGCCAGCAGTCCAAGGACAGGGGGCGCTGGCTACACCTTC. It codes for CASSPRTGGAGYTF.

The genes are TRBV9 and TRBJ1-1; D is perhaps TRBD1 (5 bases). From germline, CDR1 is SGDLS and CDR2 YYNGEE. This CDR3 spans 13 amino acids. V was clipped by 0 bases and J by 11 bases, with 14 bases between them. The CDR3 sequence: CASSVDLLGEAFF. The DNA of the CDR3 is TGTGCCAGCAGCGTAGATCTTTTAGGGGAGGCTTTCTTT.

The chain's CDR3 is CASSQAGDRDSYF. DNA of the CDR3: TGTGCCAGCAGCCAAGCCGGGGACCGGGACTCTTACTTC. V gene TRBV4-2 combines with J gene TRBJ2-7, with a weak D call TRBD2 (6 bases). The germline V and J ends were trimmed by 1 base and 13 bases, with 17 bases remaining between them. Germline values: CDR1 LGHNA, CDR2 YNFKEQ. The CDR3 spans 13 residues.

The V call is TRBV5-6, the J call TRBJ1-1; TRBD1 is a possible D gene (6 bases). CDR1 SGHDT and CDR2 YYEEEE come from the germline V gene. V was shortened by 0 bases and J by 0 bases, with 15 bases between the two germline ends. The length of the CDR3 is 17 residues. The chain's CDR3 is CASSLGSRGLMNTEAFF. Written as DNA, the CDR3 is TGTGCCAGCAGCTTGGGTTCCAGGGGCCTAATGAACACTGAAGCTTTCTTT.

CDR3 DNA: TGTGCCAGCAGCAAAGACAGGGATAATGAAAAACTGTTTTTT. It translates to CASSKDRDNEKLFF. The chain is built from TRBV21-1 and TRBJ1-4; the table's D call, TRBD1, has no DNA check behind it. TRBV21-1 is recorded as a pseudogene. The CDR3 spans 14 residues.

CDR3 bases: TGTGCCAGCAGTCGCTCCGGGACTAGGCCCTACGAGCAGTACTTC. This gives the protein CASSRSGTRPYEQYF. The chain links TRBV28 to TRBJ2-7; 8 nucleotides agree with TRBD2. The CDR3 covers 15 residues. Germline CDR1 reads MDHEN; CDR2 reads SYDVKM. The V segment lost 5 bases and the J segment 2 bases; nucleotides outside the gene matches: 8.

This chain uses TRBV7-2 with TRBJ2-5, with D tentatively TRBD1 (5 bases). CDR3 length equals 14 residues. Germline CDR1 reads SGHTA; CDR2 reads FQGNSA. The germline V and J ends were trimmed by 5 bases and 2 bases, with 12 bases remaining between them. The CDR3: CASSAGWGQETQYF. In DNA, the CDR3 is TGTGCCAGCAGCGCAGGGTGGGGTCAAGAGACCCAGTACTTC.

The chain's CDR3 is CASSLAVVNTGELFF. The CDR3 nucleotides are TGCGCCAGCAGCTTGGCAGTGGTAAACACCGGGGAGCTGTTTTTT. V and J are TRBV5-1 and TRBJ2-2; D unclear. Germline CDR1 is SGHRS and CDR2 is YFSETQ. Trimming removed 0 bases from V and 2 bases from J, with 8 bases in between. This CDR3 comprises 15 residues.

V gene TRBV10-1 combines with J gene TRBJ2-1, with 14 bases lining up with TRBD2. This CDR3 contains 14 residues. V lost 4 bases to trimming and J lost 9 bases; unmatched junction nucleotides: 2. Looked up from germline, CDR1 is WNHNN and CDR2 is SYGVQD (reference sequence). This CDR3 is CASSGTSGRREQFF. The CDR3 DNA is TGCGCCAGCAGTGGGACTAGCGGGAGGCGTGAGCAGTTCTTC.

The genes are TRBV14 and TRBJ1-5, with a possible D match to TRBD1 (6 bases). Germline CDR1 SGHDN, CDR2 FVKESK. With 4 bases removed from V and 0 bases from J, the gap between germline ends came to 13 bases. CDR3 length equals 16 residues. This chain's CDR3 is CASSRGQSLSNQPQHF. DNA of the CDR3: TGTGCCAGCAGCCGAGGACAGTCACTTAGCAATCAGCCCCAGCATTTT.

This chain connects TRBV19 to TRBJ1-1, with TRBD1 matching 9 bases. J was trimmed by 4 bases and V by 7 bases; bases with no gene match: 7. The CDR3 loop spans 14 amino acids. Germline V gene lookup returns CDR1 LNHDA and CDR2 SQIVND (reference sequence). This CDR3 reads CASITGGVSTEAFF. The CDR3 DNA reads TGTGCCAGTATTACAGGGGGCGTGAGCACTGAAGCTTTCTTT. The variable domain in full, with the rest retrieved from reference TRBV19 and TRBJ1-1, is DGGITQSPKYLFRKEGQNVTLSCEQNLNHDAMYWYRQDPGQGLRLIYYSQIVNDFQKGDIAEGYSVSREKKESFPLTVTSAQKNPTAFYLCASITGGVSTEAFFGQGTRLTVV.

The V gene is TRBV9, the J gene TRBJ1-1; unclear D gene. CDR1 and CDR2 from the germline V gene are SGDLS and YYNGEE. Trimming removed 4 bases from V and 2 bases from J, with 12 bases in between. This CDR3 contains 14 residues. This CDR3 reads CASSFSDVNTEAFF. The CDR3 region has the DNA TGTGCCAGCAGCTTTTCGGACGTCAACACTGAAGCTTTCTTT.

The J gene is TRBJ2-2, the V gene TRBV5-6; 8 bases match TRBD1. The V gene end was trimmed by 5 bases and the J gene end by 6 bases; junction bases not matched to a gene: 6. Looked up from germline, CDR1 is SGHDT and CDR2 is YYEEEE. The CDR3 has 14 amino acids. This CDR3 is CASRNRGMAGELFF. The CDR3 DNA follows: TGTGCCAGCAGGAACAGGGGGATGGCCGGGGAGCTGTTTTTT.

This rearrangement joins TRBV7-9 to TRBJ2-1; either TRBD1 or TRBD2 may fit D (5 bases each). V gave up 4 bases and J gave up 6 bases, with 16 bases separating them. The CDR3 sequence is 15 residues long. The germline V gene encodes CDR1 SEHNR and CDR2 FQNEAQ (reference sequence). This chain's CDR3 is CASSSRDQSANEQFF. The CDR3 bases are TGTGCCAGCAGCTCCAGGGACCAAAGCGCCAATGAGCAGTTCTTC.

This chain joins TRBV13 and TRBJ1-1; D may be TRBD1 (5 bases). Germline assignment: CDR1 PRHDT and CDR2 FYEKMQ (reference sequence). The V and J ends lost 2 bases and 4 bases respectively, with 14 bases between them. This CDR3 is 15 amino acids long. CDR3 protein: CASSLPSQGTTEAFF. The DNA for the CDR3 is TGTGCCAGCAGCTTACCCTCCCAGGGTACCACTGAAGCTTTCTTT.